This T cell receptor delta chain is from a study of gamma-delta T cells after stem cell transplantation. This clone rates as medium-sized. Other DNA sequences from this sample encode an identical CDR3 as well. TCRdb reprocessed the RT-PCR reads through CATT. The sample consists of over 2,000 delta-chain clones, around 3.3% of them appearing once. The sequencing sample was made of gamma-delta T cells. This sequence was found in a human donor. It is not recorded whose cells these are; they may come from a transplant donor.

The CDR3 loop is CACDTLPTRSAGGSDINTDKLIF. DNA for the CDR3: TGTGCCTGTGACACCCTTCCTACGAGGTCGGCTGGGGGATCAGATATTAACACCGATAAACTCATCTTT. The genes are TRDV2 and TRDJ1; a possible D gene is TRDD3 (9 bases). The germline V gene encodes CDR1 GEAIGNYY and CDR2 EKD. Trimming pared 0 bases from V and 0 bases from J, leaving 34 bases between. There are 23 residues in the CDR3.